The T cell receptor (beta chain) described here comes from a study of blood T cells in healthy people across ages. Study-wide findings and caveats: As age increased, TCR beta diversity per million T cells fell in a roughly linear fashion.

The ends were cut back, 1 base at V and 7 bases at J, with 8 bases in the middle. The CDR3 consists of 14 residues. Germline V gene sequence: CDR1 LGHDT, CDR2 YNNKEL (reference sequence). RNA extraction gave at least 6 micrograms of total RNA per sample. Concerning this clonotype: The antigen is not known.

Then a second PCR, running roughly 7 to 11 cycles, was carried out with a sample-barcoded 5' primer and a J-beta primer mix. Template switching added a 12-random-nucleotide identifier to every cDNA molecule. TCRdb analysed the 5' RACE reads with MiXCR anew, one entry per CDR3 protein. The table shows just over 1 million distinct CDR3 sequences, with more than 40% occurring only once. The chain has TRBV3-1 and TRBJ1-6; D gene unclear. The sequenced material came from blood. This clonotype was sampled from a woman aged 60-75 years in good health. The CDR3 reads CASSQGTANSPLHF. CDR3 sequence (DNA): TGTGCCAGCAGCCAAGGGACCGCCAATTCACCCCTCCACTTT.